The entry below gives a single T cell receptor (beta chain) sequence along with its context. Antigen: not known. The data were taken from a study of OX40 agonist ivuxolimab in advanced cancers. Study in general: Ivuxolimab is a fully human IgG2 antibody that activates OX40 (CD134).

In germline, CDR1 is MNHEY, CDR2 SMNVEV (reference sequence). V lost 6 bases and J lost 5; bases outside the gene matches: 10. The CDR3 sequence is 15 residues long. Overall study results and limits: In the 0.1 to 3.0 mg/kg range, CD4+ and CD8+ blood T cells had expanded clonally by week 6. Among the least clonally expanded were partial responders at 0.1-3.0 mg/kg.

Samples of blood were obtained at baseline, on cycle 4 day 1, and on cycle 7 day 1. The repertoire was sequenced with immunoSEQ multiplex PCR; TCRdb's copy has only in-frame clones and lacks some. Counted here are 53,000 or so clones, roughly 79% occurring once; the ten biggest clones make up under 3%. Sequences were derived from CD4+ or CD8+ T cells sorted from blood, sampled in a trial of the OX40 agonist ivuxolimab. This receptor was taken from an adult with an advanced solid tumor such as melanoma, head and neck, liver or kidney cancer. The V gene is TRBV27, the J gene TRBJ1-2; 9 bases align to TRBD1. The CDR3, as DNA: TGTGCCAGCAGATCCCCGACAGGGGGACAGTATGGCTACACCTTC. Protein: CASRSPTGGQYGYTF.